This is a list of T cell receptor beta chains from one sample in a study of a mutant IDH1 vaccine in newly diagnosed glioma. Assay: immunoSEQ multiplex PCR; the TCRdb copy retains only in-frame clones and omits some. The repertoire consists of about 65,000 clones, with approximately 85% occurring once and the leading ten covering about 4%. For these receptors, no antigen is known. Sequencing was performed on PBMCs, taken from a glioma patient whose treatment included an IDH1 peptide vaccine. The receptors stem from a man aged 25 to 40 with glioma. Each CDR3 is given with its conserved first and last residue. The order of the fields is CDR3 protein, CDR3 DNA, D gene, V gene, J gene, clone size. A D gene is named only where the DNA matches it firmly. Size is omitted from some rows. Given values are once, few, many or a class for expanded clones.

cdr3_aa: CASSQDRGGSTNEKLFF; cdr3_nt: TGTGCCAGCAGCCAGGACAGGGGAGGTTCAACTAATGAAAAACTGTTTTTT; d_call: TRBD1; v_call: TRBV14; j_call: TRBJ1-4; clone_size: .
cdr3_aa: CASSLRRNEQFF; cdr3_nt: TGTGCCAGCAGCTTAAGGAGGAATGAGCAGTTCTTC; d_call: .; v_call: TRBV13; j_call: TRBJ2-1; clone_size: .
cdr3_aa: CASSQAIGSGYTF; cdr3_nt: TGTGCCAGCAGCCAAGCGATAGGGAGCGGCTACACCTTC; d_call: .; v_call: TRBV4-2; j_call: TRBJ1-2; clone_size: .
cdr3_aa: CASSKLWTVKVDYGYTF; cdr3_nt: TGTGCCAGCAGCAAACTTTGGACAGTTAAGGTTGACTATGGCTACACCTTC; d_call: .; v_call: TRBV21-1; j_call: TRBJ1-2; clone_size: .
cdr3_aa: CASRKGQVYEQYF; cdr3_nt: TGTGCCAGCAGGAAGGGACAGGTCTACGAGCAGTACTTC; d_call: TRBD1; v_call: TRBV7-9; j_call: TRBJ2-7; clone_size: .
cdr3_aa: CASSGDRGHLNEQYF; cdr3_nt: TGTGCCAGCAGCGGGGACAGGGGGCATCTCAACGAGCAGTACTTC; d_call: TRBD1; v_call: TRBV5-4; j_call: TRBJ2-7; clone_size: .
cdr3_aa: CASSESHMRGLGTEAFF; cdr3_nt: TGTGCCAGCAGTGAAAGCCATATGCGGGGACTTGGAACTGAAGCTTTCTTT; d_call: .; v_call: TRBV2; j_call: TRBJ1-1; clone_size: few
cdr3_aa: CASSWIPGGLDEQYF; cdr3_nt: TGTGCCAGCAGCTGGATACCAGGGGGGCTCGACGAGCAGTACTTC; d_call: .; v_call: TRBV11-3; j_call: TRBJ2-7; clone_size: .
cdr3_aa: CASSPGVMNTEAFF; cdr3_nt: TGTGCCAGCAGCCCAGGAGTAATGAACACTGAAGCTTTCTTT; d_call: .; v_call: TRBV11-2; j_call: TRBJ1-1; clone_size: once
cdr3_aa: CASSQGLGQPQHF; cdr3_nt: TGTGCCAGCTCACAGGGGTTGGGGCAGCCCCAGCATTTT; d_call: .; v_call: TRBV18; j_call: TRBJ1-5; clone_size: .
cdr3_aa: CASSSGLAGEVWEQFF; cdr3_nt: TGTGCCAGCAGCTCCGGACTAGCGGGGGAGGTATGGGAGCAGTTCTTC; d_call: TRBD2; v_call: TRBV9; j_call: TRBJ2-1; clone_size: .
cdr3_aa: CATSSPGRREWEQYF; cdr3_nt: TGTGCCACCAGCAGCCCGGGACGACGTGAGTGGGAGCAGTACTTC; d_call: .; v_call: TRBV15; j_call: TRBJ2-7; clone_size: .
cdr3_aa: CASSFSGGAGNEQFF; cdr3_nt: TGCGCCAGCAGCTTTAGCGGGGGGGCGGGGAATGAGCAGTTCTTC; d_call: TRBD2; v_call: TRBV5-1; j_call: TRBJ2-1; clone_size: .
cdr3_aa: CASSQESGSPLHF; cdr3_nt: TGTGCCAGCAGCCAAGAGTCGGGATCACCCCTCCACTTT; d_call: .; v_call: TRBV4-2; j_call: TRBJ1-6; clone_size: .
cdr3_aa: CASSVGQLSSYNEQFF; cdr3_nt: TGCGCCAGCAGCGTCGGACAGTTGAGCTCCTACAATGAGCAGTTCTTC; d_call: .; v_call: TRBV5-1; j_call: TRBJ2-1; clone_size: .
cdr3_aa: CASSELPETQYF; cdr3_nt: TGCGCCAGCAGCGAACTCCCAGAGACCCAGTACTTC; d_call: .; v_call: TRBV5-1; j_call: TRBJ2-5; clone_size: .
cdr3_aa: CASSPRTGGASGANVLTF; cdr3_nt: TGTGCCAGCAGCCCTCGGACAGGGGGCGCTTCCGGGGCCAACGTCCTGACTTTC; d_call: TRBD1; v_call: TRBV11-3; j_call: TRBJ2-6; clone_size: .
cdr3_aa: CASSIDLLRATEAFF; cdr3_nt: TGTGCCAGTAGTATAGATCTCCTACGAGCAACTGAAGCTTTCTTT; d_call: .; v_call: TRBV19; j_call: TRBJ1-1; clone_size: .
cdr3_aa: CASSREWVGSPLHF; cdr3_nt: TGTGCCAGCAGTCGAGAGTGGGTGGGCTCACCCCTCCACTTT; d_call: .; v_call: TRBV6-6; j_call: TRBJ1-6; clone_size: .
cdr3_aa: CASSYSRSNQPQHF; cdr3_nt: TGTGCCAGCAGTTACTCGCGGAGCAATCAGCCCCAGCATTTT; d_call: .; v_call: TRBV6-5; j_call: TRBJ1-5; clone_size: few
cdr3_aa: CAIIRVWSFAGQEETQYF; cdr3_nt: TGTGCCATCATTAGGGTTTGGAGCTTCGCTGGTCAAGAAGAGACCCAGTACTTC; d_call: .; v_call: TRBV10-3; j_call: TRBJ2-5; clone_size: .
cdr3_aa: CASSSETGDSYNEQFF; cdr3_nt: TGTGCCAGCAGCAGTGAGACAGGGGACTCCTACAATGAGCAGTTCTTC; d_call: TRBD1; v_call: TRBV11-2; j_call: TRBJ2-1; clone_size: .
cdr3_aa: CAVSEPGQASSYEQYF; cdr3_nt: TGTGCCGTCAGTGAGCCCGGACAGGCGAGCTCCTACGAGCAGTACTTC; d_call: TRBD1; v_call: TRBV10-3; j_call: TRBJ2-7; clone_size: once
cdr3_aa: CASSLLDIRGYTF; cdr3_nt: TGTGCCAGCAGTTTATTGGACATCCGAGGCTACACCTTC; d_call: .; v_call: TRBV28; j_call: TRBJ1-2; clone_size: .
cdr3_aa: CASSDLGGEQFF; cdr3_nt: TGCGCCAGCAGCGACCTGGGGGGTGAGCAGTTCTTC; d_call: .; v_call: TRBV10-2; j_call: TRBJ2-1; clone_size: few
cdr3_aa: CASSIVRGSNQPQHF; cdr3_nt: TGTGCCAGTAGTATCGTCAGGGGAAGCAATCAGCCCCAGCATTTT; d_call: .; v_call: TRBV19; j_call: TRBJ1-5; clone_size: .
cdr3_aa: CASSSFSGTGKQPQHF; cdr3_nt: TGTGCCAGCAGTTCTTTTTCCGGGACAGGGAAACAGCCCCAGCATTTT; d_call: TRBD1; v_call: TRBV27; j_call: TRBJ1-5; clone_size: .
cdr3_aa: CASDGPSYEQYF; cdr3_nt: TGTGCCAGCGATGGACCCTCCTACGAGCAGTACTTC; d_call: .; v_call: TRBV28; j_call: TRBJ2-7; clone_size: once
cdr3_aa: CASSLTGEGSSPLHF; cdr3_nt: TGTGCCAGCTCACTCACGGGGGAGGGTAGTTCACCCCTCCACTTT; d_call: .; v_call: TRBV18; j_call: TRBJ1-6; clone_size: .
cdr3_aa: CASSSRTSGGADTQYF; cdr3_nt: TGTGCCAGCAGCTCCCGGACTAGCGGGGGGGCAGATACGCAGTATTTT; d_call: TRBD2; v_call: TRBV4-2; j_call: TRBJ2-3; clone_size: once
cdr3_aa: CASSQPGTGGSYEQYF; cdr3_nt: TGCGCCAGCAGCCAACCCGGGACAGGGGGCTCCTACGAGCAGTACTTC; d_call: TRBD1; v_call: TRBV4-1; j_call: TRBJ2-7; clone_size: .
cdr3_aa: CASSPAGTPVMRGYTF; cdr3_nt: TGCGCCAGCAGCCCAGCGGGGACTCCTGTTATGAGGGGCTACACCTTC; d_call: .; v_call: TRBV10-1; j_call: TRBJ1-2; clone_size: .
cdr3_aa: CASKRWQGNHSNQPQHF; cdr3_nt: TGTGCCAGCAAAAGATGGCAGGGGAATCATAGCAATCAGCCCCAGCATTTT; d_call: .; v_call: TRBV28; j_call: TRBJ1-5; clone_size: .
cdr3_aa: CASSWGVMRRGRQGGYTF; cdr3_nt: TGTGCCAGCAGCTGGGGCGTTATGCGCAGGGGGCGCCAGGGTGGCTACACCTTC; d_call: TRBD1; v_call: TRBV11-2; j_call: TRBJ1-2; clone_size: .
cdr3_aa: CASSQVAQGGNQPQHF; cdr3_nt: TGCGCCAGCAGCCAAGTAGCCCAGGGTGGCAATCAGCCCCAGCATTTT; d_call: .; v_call: TRBV4-1; j_call: TRBJ1-5; clone_size: .
cdr3_aa: CASSPQGNLNNEQFF; cdr3_nt: TGTGCCAGCAGCCCCCAAGGGAATCTCAACAATGAGCAGTTCTTC; d_call: .; v_call: TRBV9; j_call: TRBJ2-1; clone_size: .
cdr3_aa: CASSGGDGYTF; cdr3_nt: TGTGCCAGCAGTGGGGGAGATGGCTACACCTTC; d_call: .; v_call: TRBV27; j_call: TRBJ1-2; clone_size: .
cdr3_aa: CASSQWGAGGNTGELFF; cdr3_nt: TGTGCCAGCAGCCAATGGGGAGCAGGAGGTAACACCGGGGAGCTGTTTTTT; d_call: .; v_call: TRBV2; j_call: TRBJ2-2; clone_size: .
cdr3_aa: CASSLLGYQETQYF; cdr3_nt: TGCGCCAGCAGCTTGCTCGGATATCAAGAGACCCAGTACTTC; d_call: .; v_call: TRBV5-1; j_call: TRBJ2-5; clone_size: .
cdr3_aa: CASSMGTGGYQPQHF; cdr3_nt: TGTGCCAGTAGTATGGGGACAGGGGGATATCAGCCCCAGCATTTT; d_call: TRBD1; v_call: TRBV19; j_call: TRBJ1-5; clone_size: .
cdr3_aa: CASSIRGGSTDTQYF; cdr3_nt: TGTGCCAGTAGTATTCGGGGCGGAAGCACAGATACGCAGTATTTT; d_call: .; v_call: TRBV19; j_call: TRBJ2-3; clone_size: .
cdr3_aa: CATSRDRVQADTQYF; cdr3_nt: TGTGCCACCAGCAGAGATCGGGTTCAGGCAGATACGCAGTATTTT; d_call: .; v_call: TRBV15; j_call: TRBJ2-3; clone_size: .
cdr3_aa: CASSPQGWAYEQYF; cdr3_nt: TGTGCCAGCAGTCCCCAGGGTTGGGCCTACGAGCAGTACTTC; d_call: .; v_call: TRBV27; j_call: TRBJ2-7; clone_size: .
cdr3_aa: CASSAGTGGDYGYTF; cdr3_nt: TGTGCCAGTAGTGCCGGGACAGGGGGCGACTATGGCTACACCTTC; d_call: TRBD1; v_call: TRBV19; j_call: TRBJ1-2; clone_size: .
cdr3_aa: CASSQGMGTEAFF; cdr3_nt: TGTGCCAGCAGCCAAGGGATGGGCACTGAAGCTTTCTTT; d_call: .; v_call: TRBV14; j_call: TRBJ1-1; clone_size: .
cdr3_aa: CASSLLPSNEKLFF; cdr3_nt: TGTGCCAGCAGCTTGTTGCCCTCTAATGAAAAACTGTTTTTT; d_call: .; v_call: TRBV5-5; j_call: TRBJ1-4; clone_size: .